This TCR beta chain is from a study of identical twins. Regarding the study as a whole: Excess twin sharing in beta out-of-frame sequences was weaker. The authors noted that invariant MAIT and iNKT cells could partly confound zero-insertion analyses.

V dropped 3 bases and J dropped 3 bases, with 11 bases sitting between them. Per the germline V gene, CDR1 is SNHLY and CDR2 is FYNNEI. CDR3 length equals 14 residues. Healthy Caucasian donors formed the entire cohort. Worth noting for this clonotype: Its cognate antigen is unknown.

MiXCR, run by TCRdb on the 5' RACE reads, gives a single entry per CDR3 protein. The repertoire holds about 570,000 distinct CDR3 sequences, 7.5% to 10% seen once, with approximately 3.2% in the top ten. These data were also reused for a study on yellow fever vaccine responses in identical twins.

The clonotype originates from a woman between 18 and 30 years old in good health. Specimen: PBMCs. V gene TRBV2 combines with J gene TRBJ2-5; perhaps TRBD2 as D (6 bases). CDR3 loop: CASSDAGGKETQYF. The CDR3 DNA reads TGTGCCAGCAGTGACGCCGGGGGAAAAGAGACCCAGTACTTC.